This TCR beta chain emerged from a study of T cell repertoires in cytomegalovirus infection. Overall study context: The public TCR beta signatures pointed to both CMV infection and matching HLA type.

V lost 5 bases to trimming and J lost 2 bases; unmatched junction nucleotides: 2. The CDR3 sequence is 13 residues long. This clonotype was detected many times. TCRdb ran MiXCR on the reads and lists one entry per CDR3 protein. The top ten hold roughly half of the sample, which has 250,000 or so distinct CDR3 sequences, over 15% seen once. The sample comprised CD8+ T cells from PBMCs. The chain combines TRBV12-3 or TRBV12-4 with TRBJ2-7; 8 bases align to TRBD1. The receptor's source is a human donor in good health (CMV status not recorded). Some clones in this sample may be carry-over from other donors' samples. CDR3 in amino acids: CASSVQGAYEQYF. The CDR3, as DNA: TGTGCCAGCAGTGTACAGGGGGCCTACGAGCAGTACTTC.